Detailed here is one T cell receptor beta chain. The antigen remains unidentified. Germline CDR1 is SGDLS and CDR2 is YYNGEE. The CDR3 consists of 14 residues. Trimming left V 3 bases short and J 3 bases short, with 11 bases between. These data belong to a study of graft-versus-host responses after intestinal transplantation. The assay was immunoSEQ multiplex PCR, and TCRdb's table has in-frame clones only and misses some. The profile shows some 39,000 clones, roughly 95% of them singletons. This specimen consisted of unstimulated CD8+ T cells sorted from spleen or lymph node cells, obtained before transplant. This sequence originates from a human donor who was the organ donor for an intestinal transplant. This chain uses TRBV9 with TRBJ2-3, with a possible D match to TRBD2 (5 bases). The CDR3 DNA reads as TGTGCCAGCAGCGCACCACTAGGTACAGATACGCAGTATTTT. Encoded protein: CASSAPLGTDTQYF.